The 25 T cell receptor beta chains reported below all come from one sample, sequenced in a study of cytomegalovirus exposure and HLA in healthy donors. With 60 Vbeta and 13 Jbeta primers, the PCR was carried out. Assay used: immunoSEQ multiplex PCR; TCRdb lists only in-frame clones, some missing. Of fewer than 100,000 clones listed, roughly 80% are singletons. Sequenced input: PBMCs. Every receptor here comes from a man in his fifties or sixties in good health and CMV-seropositive.

The chain carries TRBV19 and TRBJ2-2; a weak D match, TRBD1 (7 bases). Between the trimmed V and J ends, which lost 0 bases and 5 bases, there was a span of 13 bases. The CDR3 totals 16 residues. The germline V gene has CDR1 LNHDA and CDR2 SQIVND (reference sequence). The CDR3 sequence is CASSIDSQGRTGELFF. In nucleotides, the CDR3 is TGTGCCAGTAGTATAGATTCACAGGGGAGGACCGGGGAGCTGTTTTTT. The full variable domain, in which reference TRBV19 and TRBJ2-2 provide the parts outside the CDR3, is DGGITQSPKYLFRKEGQNVTLSCEQNLNHDAMYWYRQDPGQGLRLIYYSQIVNDFQKGDIAEGYSVSREKKESFPLTVTSAQKNPTAFYLCASSIDSQGRTGELFFGEGSRLTVL.

The rearrangement uses TRBV9 and TRBJ1-2; the D gene is possibly TRBD1 (6 bases). The V gene lost 3 bases and the J gene lost 8 bases, with 11 bases spanning the gap. Germline CDR1 is SGDLS and CDR2 is YYNGEE. This CDR3 contains 12 residues. This chain's CDR3 is CASSAETGGYTF. The CDR3 DNA reads TGTGCCAGCAGCGCAGAGACAGGAGGCTACACCTTC.

This clone was seen a few times. The V call is TRBV30, the J call TRBJ1-1; tentatively, D is TRBD1 (6 bases). The V gene's germline CDR1 is GTSNPN and CDR2 SVGIG (reference sequence). V was pared by 0 bases and J by 4 bases, with 15 bases between. The CDR3 covers 15 residues. CDR3 DNA sequence: TGTGCCTGGAGTGTACTGGGGGCGTGGGGCACTGAAGCTTTCTTT. This sequence encodes CAWSVLGAWGTEAFF.

V and J are TRBV28 and TRBJ1-2, with D unresolved. Trimming stripped 3 bases from V and 9 bases from J, with 11 bases between. Germline loops: CDR1 MDHEN, CDR2 SYDVKM. The CDR3 is made up of 12 amino acids. The CDR3 loop reads CASSLRTNSYTF. DNA for the CDR3: TGTGCCAGCAGTTTGAGAACTAACAGCTACACCTTC.

The genes are TRBV18 and TRBJ1-2; possibly TRBD1 for D (6 bases). V was cut by 3 bases and J by 8 bases, with 16 bases left in between. Germline CDR1 and CDR2: KGHSH and LQKENI. This CDR3 has 14 amino acids. Here the CDR3 DNA reads TGTGCCAGCTCACCGGGGGGGCAGCTACCCGGCTACACCTTC. Its protein product is CASSPGGQLPGYTF. Looking up the rest from reference TRBV18 and TRBJ1-2 gives the full variable domain: NAGVMQNPRHLVRRRGQEARLRCSPMKGHSHVYWYRQLPEEGLKFMVYLQKENIIDESGMPKERFSAEFPKEGPSILRIQQVVRGDSAAYFCASSPGGQLPGYTFGSGTRLTVV.

The V and J genes are TRBV7-2 and TRBJ2-7; a possible D gene is TRBD1 (6 bases). V lost 4 bases and J 9 bases, leaving 19 bases between the germline ends. Germline V lookup: CDR1 SGHTA, CDR2 FQGNSA. This CDR3 has 14 residues. CDR3 amino acids: CASSSLTGQVAQYF. The CDR3 DNA is TGTGCCAGCAGCTCTTTGACAGGCCAGGTTGCGCAGTACTTC.

This sequence joins TRBV5-4 and TRBJ2-1, with TRBD2 matching over 8 bases. CDR3 length: 17 residues. Looked up from germline, CDR1 is SGHNT and CDR2 is YYREEE (reference sequence). V lost 4 bases and J lost 3; bases outside the gene matches: 12. CDR3 nucleotides: TGTGCCAGCAGCCCCGGGGGGGGACTCTCTTTCTACAATGAGCAGTTCTTC. It specifies CASSPGGGLSFYNEQFF.

This chain's CDR3 is CASSQDRLLPLHF. CDR3 coding DNA: TGTGCCAGCAGCCAAGACAGGCTCCTGCCCCTCCACTTT. The chain has TRBV14 and TRBJ1-6; D is undetermined. Trimming stripped 0 bases from V and 13 bases from J, with 10 bases between. This CDR3 is built from 13 residues. Looked up from germline, CDR1 is SGHDN and CDR2 is FVKESK.

This rearrangement joins TRBV6-4 to TRBJ1-2; TRBD1 aligns across 12 bases. CDR3 size: 15 residues. CDR1 and CDR2 from the germline V gene are MRHNA and SNTAGT. V trimming: 9 bases; J trimming: 2 bases; junction bases outside the gene matches: 7. In DNA, the CDR3 is TGTGCCAGGGGACAGGGGGCAAATTTGAACTATGGCTACACCTTC. Protein: CARGQGANLNYGYTF.

The V gene is TRBV6-5, the J gene TRBJ2-3, with no clear D. Germline CDR1 and CDR2: MNHEY and SVGAGI. V lost 6 bases and J 0 bases, leaving 7 bases between the germline ends. The CDR3 consists of 13 residues. CDR3 protein: CASRSGSTDTQYF. The CDR3 DNA sequence: TGTGCCAGCAGGTCCGGGAGCACAGATACGCAGTATTTT.

The rearrangement uses TRBV30 and TRBJ2-7; the D is unclear. V was pared by 2 bases and J by 3 bases, with 11 bases between. The CDR3 consists of 13 residues. CDR1 and CDR2 from the germline V gene are GTSNPN and SVGIG (reference sequence). This chain's CDR3 is CAWSIGAIYEQYF. The CDR3, as DNA: TGTGCCTGGAGTATTGGAGCAATCTACGAGCAGTACTTC. The full variable domain, its missing parts supplied by reference TRBV30 and TRBJ2-7, is SQTIHQWPATLVQPVGSPLSLECTVEGTSNPNLYWYRQAAGRGLQLLFYSVGIGQISSEVPQNLSASRPQDRQFILSSKKLLLSDSGFYLCAWSIGAIYEQYFGPGTRLTVT.

This chain links TRBV19 with TRBJ2-1; 9 bases line up with TRBD1. The junction had 8 bases not matched to a gene; V was cut back by 5 bases and J by 12 bases. The CDR3 has 13 residues. Germline assignment: CDR1 LNHDA and CDR2 SQIVND (reference sequence). The CDR3 loop is CASSGARTGVQFF. CDR3 coding DNA: TGTGCCAGTAGTGGGGCCCGGACAGGGGTGCAGTTCTTC.

This clone came up once. The chain couples TRBV7-6 to TRBJ1-3; 7 nucleotides align to TRBD1. Trimming removed 2 bases from V and 0 bases from J; junction bases left unmatched: 4. Germline V gene data show CDR1 as SGHVS and CDR2 as FNYEAQ. The CDR3 covers 16 residues. The CDR3 is CASSLRQGSSGNTIYF. CDR3 nucleotide sequence: TGTGCCAGCAGCTTACGACAGGGATCCTCTGGAAACACCATATATTTT.

This chain joins TRBV14 and TRBJ1-4; D might be TRBD1 (6 bases). The CDR3 loop spans 15 amino acids. The V gene lost 0 bases and the J gene lost 8 bases, with 13 bases spanning the gap. Germline V CDR1 and CDR2: SGHDN, FVKESK. CDR3 DNA sequence: TGTGCCAGCAGCCAAGAGGGTTGGGGGCGAGAAAAACTGTTTTTT. This gives the protein CASSQEGWGREKLFF. Full variable domain (missing parts from reference TRBV14 and TRBJ1-4): EAGVTQFPSHSVIEKGQTVTLRCDPISGHDNLYWYRRVMGKEIKFLLHFVKESKQDESGMPNNRFLAERTGGTYSTLKVQPAELEDSGVYFCASSQEGWGREKLFFGSGTQLSVL.

The CDR3 region has the DNA TGTGCCAGCACCCCTCCCCGGACAGGGAACGGCTACACCTTC. It translates to CASTPPRTGNGYTF. This chain uses TRBV6-6 with TRBJ1-2, with 8 bases matching TRBD1. In germline, CDR1 is MNHNY, CDR2 SVGAGI (reference sequence). V was pared by 7 bases and J by 8 bases, with 12 bases of the junction left unmatched. CDR3 length: 14 residues.

This clone was seen just once. The chain carries TRBV7-9 and TRBJ2-5; tentatively, D is TRBD1 (5 bases). Germline-derived CDR1 and CDR2 are SEHNR and FQNEAQ (reference sequence). Trimming pared 8 bases from V and 3 bases from J, leaving 13 bases between. This CDR3 is built from 13 residues. For the CDR3, the DNA is TGTGCCAGCCGCCCACAGGTTAAAGAGACCCAGTACTTC. The encoded protein is CASRPQVKETQYF.

V is TRBV6-5 and J is TRBJ2-1; possibly TRBD2 for D (6 bases). Trimming pared 8 bases from V and 4 bases from J, leaving 9 bases between. From germline, CDR1 is MNHEY and CDR2 SVGAGI. CDR3 length: 12 amino acids. DNA for the CDR3: TGTGCCAGCTGGGACTCTTACAATGAGCAGTTCTTC. This gives the protein CASWDSYNEQFF.

V gene TRBV27 combines with J gene TRBJ2-7; D is uncertain. Trimming removed 3 bases from V and 7 bases from J, with 16 bases in between. Germline CDR1 MNHEY, CDR2 SMNVEV (reference sequence). The CDR3 consists of 14 residues. The CDR3 spells CASSFALRYGEQYF. The CDR3 DNA reads as TGTGCCAGCAGTTTTGCCCTGAGGTATGGGGAGCAGTACTTC.

CDR3 sequence: CASSIARDSYYEQYF. The CDR3 coding sequence is TGTGCCAGTAGTATAGCCCGGGACAGTTACTACGAGCAGTACTTC. This chain connects TRBV19 to TRBJ2-7, with 7 bases matching TRBD1. CDR1 is LNHDA, CDR2 SQIVND, per germline (reference sequence). V was clipped by 1 base and J by 3 bases; unmatched bases: 6. The CDR3 sequence is 15 residues long.

The chain joins TRBV7-3 to TRBJ2-1; possibly TRBD1 for D (5 bases). In germline, CDR1 is SGHTA, CDR2 FQGTGA. With 4 bases removed from V and 12 bases from J, the gap between germline ends came to 13 bases. The CDR3 runs to 12 residues. The CDR3: CASSSRDRVQFF. For the CDR3, the DNA is TGTGCCAGCAGCTCCAGGGATCGGGTGCAGTTCTTC.

The V and J genes are TRBV6-5 and TRBJ2-5; 12 bases are a match to TRBD1. The J call could be wrong; TRBJ2-7 is a better fit for the DNA end. The CDR3 totals 14 residues. Germline CDR1 MNHEY, CDR2 SVGAGI. CDR3 sequence: CASSTGTGGREQYF. CDR3 DNA sequence: TGTGCCAGCAGCACAGGGACAGGGGGCCGCGAGCAGTACTTC.

The chain links TRBV4-2 to TRBJ1-1, with D perhaps matching TRBD1 (5 bases). V lost 1 base and J lost 8, with 20 bases in between. CDR1 and CDR2 (germline): LGHNA, YNFKEQ. CDR3 size: 16 residues. The CDR3 coding sequence is TGTGCCAGCAGCCAAGCTAGAAAAAGATCAGACAGAGAAGCTTTCTTT. Translation gives CASSQARKRSDREAFF.

This clone was seen once. The chain joins TRBV6-1 to TRBJ2-1; D unresolved. The CDR3 is 16 amino acids. CDR1 MNHNS and CDR2 SASEGT come from the germline V gene. V shed 1 base and J shed 3 bases, with 13 bases lying between them. CDR3 loop: CASSEEELSYYNEQFF. CDR3 nucleotide sequence: TGTGCCAGCAGTGAAGAGGAGTTATCCTACTACAATGAGCAGTTCTTC.

The chain is built from TRBV7-3 and TRBJ2-3; 9 positions agree with TRBD1. V gave up 5 bases and J gave up 5 bases; unmatched junction bases: 2. CDR1 is SGHTA and CDR2 is FQGTGA in the germline V gene. This CDR3 is 13 amino acids long. The DNA for the CDR3 is TGTGCCAGCAGCGTGACAGGGGGAGATACGCAGTATTTT. Translated, it gives CASSVTGGDTQYF.

The chain carries TRBV27 and TRBJ1-2; D is ambiguous. The CDR3 sequence is 12 residues long. V was clipped by 3 bases and J by 7 bases, with 9 bases between them. Germline CDR1 MNHEY, CDR2 SMNVEV (reference sequence). The DNA for the CDR3 is TGTGCCAGCAGTTTCGATGGAGGTGGCTACACCTTC. Translating gives CASSFDGGGYTF.